A selection of T cell receptor beta chains follows, all from one sample in a study of shared clonotypes between healthy human individuals. The protocol was immunoSEQ multiplex PCR, while the TCRdb copy is restricted to in-frame clones and leaves out a portion. The sample yields some 1,600,000 clones, 98% seen once. Specimen: naive CD4+ T cells sorted from blood. The source is a man under 40 in good health. CDR3s include the opening cysteine and the closing phenylalanine or tryptophan. The order of the fields is D gene, J gene, clone size, V gene, CDR3 protein, CDR3 DNA. D genes are given only for firm matches. Clone size, where shown, is once, few, many, or a class for clones that have expanded.

>TRBD2|TRBJ2-7|-|TRBV5-1
CASSLAPSGSSYEQYF
TGCGCCAGCAGCTTGGCTCCTAGCGGGAGCTCCTACGAGCAGTACTTC
>-|TRBJ2-7|-|TRBV19
CASSAGYNYEQYF
TGTGCCAGTAGTGCAGGGTATAACTACGAGCAGTACTTC
>-|TRBJ1-1|-|TRBV28
CASSTRALNTEAFF
TGTGCCAGCAGTACCAGGGCTTTGAACACTGAAGCTTTCTTT
>-|TRBJ1-1|-|TRBV9
CASSATGFGAEAFF
TGTGCCAGCAGCGCCACAGGGTTTGGCGCTGAAGCTTTCTTT
>-|TRBJ2-3|-|TRBV5-7
CASSLSPQGTDTQYF
TGTGCCAGCAGCTTGTCCCCACAGGGCACAGATACGCAGTATTTT
>-|TRBJ2-7|once|TRBV19
CASSTTILTTREQYF
TGTGCCAGTAGTACTACCATATTGACAACCCGGGAGCAGTACTTC
>-|TRBJ1-2|-|TRBV6-1
CASSELDGLYGYTF
TGTGCCAGCAGTGAGCTAGACGGCCTCTATGGCTACACCTTC
>-|TRBJ1-2|-|TRBV9
CASSVEEGVGYTF
TGTGCCAGCAGCGTAGAGGAGGGGGTTGGCTACACCTTC
>-|TRBJ1-5|-|TRBV5-5
CASRLGINQPQHF
TGTGCCAGCAGGTTAGGGATCAATCAGCCCCAGCATTTT
>-|TRBJ1-3|-|TRBV29-1
CSAETARYSGNTIYF
TGCAGCGCTGAGACAGCAAGATACTCTGGAAACACCATATATTTT
>-|TRBJ2-3|-|TRBV30
CAWSVRTGIITDTQYF
TGTGCCTGGAGTGTACGAACTGGCATTATCACAGATACGCAGTATTTT
>-|TRBJ2-7|-|TRBV5-1
CASSLGGYYEQYF
TGCGCCAGCAGCTTGGGAGGATACTACGAGCAGTACTTC
>-|TRBJ2-3|-|TRBV5-5
CASSLGWTSTDTQYF
TGTGCCAGCAGCTTGGGGTGGACTAGCACAGATACGCAGTATTTT
>-|TRBJ2-1|-|TRBV6-6
CASSYRGPYEQFF
TGTGCCAGCAGTTACCGTGGGCCTTATGAGCAGTTCTTC
>TRBD2|TRBJ2-2|once|TRBV27
CASSLPGLAFNTGELFF
TGTGCCAGCAGTTTACCGGGACTAGCATTTAACACCGGGGAGCTGTTTTTT
>TRBD2|TRBJ2-7|-|TRBV7-9
CASRPTGTSGREQYF
TGTGCCAGCAGACCCACCGGGACTAGCGGGAGGGAGCAGTACTTC
>TRBD2|TRBJ2-1|-|TRBV7-9
CAGGVAGVNEQFF
TGTGCCGGGGGGGTAGCGGGAGTCAATGAGCAGTTCTTC
>TRBD1|TRBJ1-2|-|TRBV28
CASSLSPDRGGFGYTF
TGTGCCAGCAGTTTATCACCGGACAGGGGAGGGTTCGGCTACACCTTC
>-|TRBJ2-3|-|TRBV4-1
CASSQEYWGSLLDTQYF
TGCGCCAGCAGCCAAGAGTATTGGGGTTCTTTACTCGATACGCAGTATTTT
>TRBD2|TRBJ2-1|once|TRBV29-1
CSATGTSAYNEQFF
TGCAGCGCCACCGGGACTAGCGCCTACAATGAGCAGTTCTTC
>-|TRBJ1-5|-|TRBV28
CASSLLDRGNQPQHF
TGTGCCAGCAGTTTATTGGACCGGGGCAATCAGCCCCAGCATTTT
>TRBD1|TRBJ1-5|-|TRBV6-1
CASSLRQGAQPQHF
TGTGCCAGCAGTCTTCGACAGGGGGCCCAGCCCCAGCATTTT
>-|TRBJ2-3|-|TRBV5-1
CASSLDDEDTQYF
TGCGCCAGCAGCTTGGACGATGAAGATACGCAGTATTTT
>TRBD2|TRBJ2-7|-|TRBV7-9
CASSSSGRYTEQYF
TGTGCCAGCAGCAGTAGCGGGCGCTATACCGAGCAGTACTTC
>-|TRBJ2-7|-|TRBV28
CASSPESRRNNYEQYF
TGTGCCAGCAGCCCAGAGTCACGCAGGAATAACTACGAGCAGTACTTC
>-|TRBJ2-1|-|TRBV5-1
CASSLEGGTYNEQFF
TGCGCCAGCAGCTTGGAGGGCGGCACCTACAATGAGCAGTTCTTC
>-|TRBJ1-5|-|TRBV10-3
CAISEVGDIQPQHF
TGTGCCATCAGTGAAGTGGGGGATATTCAGCCCCAGCATTTT
>-|TRBJ2-1|-|TRBV11-3
CASSLGTGTGTGEQFF
TGTGCCAGCAGCTTAGGCACCGGGACTGGCACAGGGGAGCAGTTCTTC
>-|TRBJ2-3|-|TRBV14
CASSPLGLVLTDTQYF
TGTGCCAGCAGCCCTCTGGGGTTGGTGCTCACAGATACGCAGTATTTT
>-|TRBJ2-3|once|TRBV5-1
CASSSTLAGSTDTQYF
TGCGCCAGCAGTTCTACCTTGGCAGGGAGCACAGATACGCAGTATTTT
>TRBD1|TRBJ2-7|-|TRBV5-4
CASSFGQASYEQYF
TGTGCCAGCAGCTTCGGACAGGCCTCCTACGAGCAGTACTTC
>TRBD2|TRBJ2-3|-|TRBV4-3
CASSQEELAKGPDTQYF
TGCGCCAGCAGCCAAGAGGAACTAGCGAAAGGCCCAGATACGCAGTATTTT
>-|TRBJ2-1|-|TRBV5-1
CASSLLPWDLGSNEQFF
TGCGCCAGCAGCTTGCTCCCGTGGGATTTAGGGAGCAATGAGCAGTTCTTC